The 18 T cell receptor beta chains presented below share a single source sample, sequenced in a study of beta chain features in type 1 diabetes. The isolated RNA, all of it, was reverse transcribed, so expressed TCRB transcripts were what got sequenced. Sequencing was performed with immunoSEQ multiplex PCR; in TCRdb, only in-frame clones are kept and a portion is missing. The sample lists roughly 350,000 clones; roughly 11% were seen once. Source material: naive CD4+ T cells from blood. These receptors were obtained from a woman aged 25-40 years in good health.

The gene calls are TRBV5-4 and TRBJ2-5, with D perhaps matching TRBD1 (6 bases). The germline gives CDR1 SGHNT, CDR2 YYREEE (reference sequence). The CDR3 runs to 15 residues. V was trimmed by 4 bases and J by 1 base, leaving 14 bases between them. The CDR3 DNA reads TGTGCCAGCAGCCTGAGTGGACAGTCCCAAGAGACCCAGTACTTC. Protein sequence: CASSLSGQSQETQYF.

This clone was counted between two and nine times. The rearrangement uses TRBV2 and TRBJ2-1, with D uncertain. This CDR3 has 15 amino acids. The V end was cut by 1 base, the J end by 6 bases, with 13 bases between. From germline, CDR1 is SNHLY and CDR2 FYNNEI. CDR3 coding DNA: TGTGCCAGCAGTGAAGGGCGCCAGACACTCAATGAGCAGTTCTTC. Residues: CASSEGRQTLNEQFF. Full variable domain (missing parts from reference TRBV2 and TRBJ2-1): EPEVTQTPSHQVTQMGQEVILRCVPISNHLYFYWYRQILGQKVEFLVSFYNNEISEKSEIFDDQFSVERPDGSNFTLKIRSTKLEDSAMYFCASSEGRQTLNEQFFGPGTRLTVL.

V usage is TRBV30 and J usage is TRBJ2-1; a weak D match, TRBD1 (5 bases). CDR1 GTSNPN and CDR2 SVGIG come from the germline V gene (reference sequence). CDR3 length: 13 residues. The V and J ends lost 8 bases and 2 bases respectively, with 13 bases between them. The chain's CDR3 is CARTGIAYNEQFF. CDR3 coding DNA: TGTGCCCGAACAGGAATCGCCTACAATGAGCAGTTCTTC.

The rearrangement joins TRBV7-2 to TRBJ2-7, with TRBD1 identical over 9 bases. Germline V gene lookup returns CDR1 SGHTA and CDR2 FQGNSA. With V trimmed by 7 bases and J by 0 bases, 10 bases remained unmatched. This CDR3 is 16 amino acids long. CDR3 DNA sequence: TGTGCCAGCACCCTAAGCGGGACAGGGAGCTCCTACGAGCAGTACTTC. Residues: CASTLSGTGSSYEQYF.

Comment on this clone: Different DNA sequences within this sample yield the same CDR3. The rearrangement links TRBV18 to TRBJ2-2; 11 nucleotides agree with TRBD2. Germline lookup yields CDR1 KGHSH and CDR2 LQKENI. V shed 1 base, J shed 1 base, and the junction held 2 bases outside the gene matches. The CDR3 covers 17 residues. The chain's CDR3 is CASSPQGTSGNTGELFF. The CDR3 DNA reads as TGTGCCAGCTCACCACAGGGGACTAGCGGGAACACCGGGGAGCTGTTTTTT.

V and J are TRBV7-2 and TRBJ2-7, with TRBD1 identical over 8 bases. The CDR3 is 15 amino acids. V lost 4 bases and J lost 2; bases outside the gene matches: 7. Germline V gene data show CDR1 as SGHTA and CDR2 as FQGNSA. As DNA, the CDR3 is TGTGCCAGCAGCTACGACAGGGGTGGGACCTACGAGCAGTACTTC. This gives the protein CASSYDRGGTYEQYF.

The chain combines TRBV5-1 with TRBJ2-7; TRBD2 aligns across 10 bases. Germline V gene sequence: CDR1 SGHRS, CDR2 YFSETQ. Trimming cost V 5 bases and J 4 bases; bases outside gene matches: 6. The CDR3 contains 14 residues. CDR3 region: CASRVELAGYEQYF. The DNA of the CDR3 is TGCGCCAGCAGGGTAGAACTAGCGGGATACGAGCAGTACTTC.

In this sample, this clone turned up a few times. The chain carries TRBV7-2 and TRBJ2-7; 7 nucleotides line up with TRBD2. This CDR3 region has 15 residues. V lost 1 base to trimming and J lost 3 bases; unmatched junction nucleotides: 6. Germline assignment: CDR1 SGHTA and CDR2 FQGNSA. The CDR3 DNA follows: TGTGCCAGCAGCTTAGTAAGCGGGGAGAACTACGAGCAGTACTTC. Translation: CASSLVSGENYEQYF.

This clone was observed a few times. The chain couples TRBV6-6 to TRBJ2-1; D is unclear. The CDR3 spans 12 residues. Germline V gene data show CDR1 as MNHNY and CDR2 as SVGAGI (reference sequence). Trimming cost V 0 bases and J 7 bases, with 4 bases left between them. CDR3 in amino acids: CASSYSRNEQFF. The CDR3, as DNA: TGTGCCAGCAGTTACTCGAGGAATGAGCAGTTCTTC.

This clone occurred a few times. The chain joins TRBV2 to TRBJ2-7; D may be TRBD1 (6 bases). This CDR3 comprises 13 residues. Trimming left V 7 bases short and J 6 bases short, with 16 bases between. Per the germline V gene, CDR1 is SNHLY and CDR2 is FYNNEI. The CDR3 DNA reads as TGTGCCAGCAACAGGGACAATACGGGCGAGCAGTACTTC. Translating it yields CASNRDNTGEQYF.

This clone showed up just a few times. This chain joins TRBV18 and TRBJ2-6; unclear D gene. Germline V CDR1 and CDR2: KGHSH, LQKENI. The CDR3 has 14 residues. V was cut by 6 bases and J by 4 bases, with 10 bases left in between. CDR3 amino acids: CASSPSPGANVLTF. In DNA form, the CDR3 reads TGTGCCAGCTCCCCATCCCCGGGGGCCAACGTCCTGACTTTC.

This clone was recorded once. The rearrangement joins TRBV18 to TRBJ2-3, with D tentatively TRBD2 (5 bases). From germline, CDR1 is KGHSH and CDR2 LQKENI. The CDR3 contains 14 residues. The germline V and J ends were trimmed by 0 bases and 4 bases, with 8 bases remaining between them. The CDR3 sequence: CASSPPRAPDTQYF. The CDR3 bases are TGTGCCAGCTCACCACCGAGGGCTCCAGATACGCAGTATTTT.

This clone came up a few times. The V gene is TRBV2, the J gene TRBJ2-1; D gene unclear. The V end lost 8 bases, the J end lost 5 bases, and 16 bases lay between the germline ends. CDR1 SNHLY and CDR2 FYNNEI come from the germline V gene. The CDR3 sequence is 14 residues long. The CDR3 coding sequence is TGTGCCAGCGAGGAGCATAGGCCTAACAATGAGCAGTTCTTC. It yields the protein CASEEHRPNNEQFF.

This clone has just a few counts. The CDR3 coding sequence is TGTGCCAGCAGTTTCAGGGGGAGCCAAGAGACCCAGTACTTC. It yields the protein CASSFRGSQETQYF. The chain is built from TRBV6-1 and TRBJ2-5; 7 bases are a match to TRBD1. V dropped 5 bases and J dropped 1; count of bases not matched to a gene: 4. This CDR3 has 14 amino acids. Germline CDR1 is MNHNS and CDR2 is SASEGT.

This clone was seen only a few times. The chain recombines TRBV7-2 with TRBJ2-5; D is uncertain. CDR3 size: 15 residues. CDR1 is SGHTA and CDR2 is FQGNSA in the germline V gene. V dropped 2 bases and J dropped 1 base, with 11 bases sitting between them. CDR3: CASSLSVGFQETQYF. Here the CDR3 DNA reads TGTGCCAGCAGCTTATCAGTCGGGTTCCAAGAGACCCAGTACTTC.

The V call is TRBV4-3, the J call TRBJ2-5; TRBD1 is a possible D gene (5 bases). Trimming pared 1 base from V and 1 base from J, leaving 16 bases between. Germline V lookup: CDR1 LGHNA, CDR2 YSLEER. This CDR3 contains 17 residues. CDR3 in amino acids: CASSQGQGRSLQETQYF. For the CDR3, the DNA is TGCGCCAGCAGCCAAGGTCAGGGCAGGAGTCTCCAAGAGACCCAGTACTTC.

The rearrangement links TRBV5-1 to TRBJ2-5; 11 bases are shared with TRBD1. The junction had 7 bases not matched to a gene; V was cut back by 4 bases and J by 2 bases. Looked up from germline, CDR1 is SGHRS and CDR2 is YFSETQ. CDR3 length: 16 residues. CDR3 in amino acids: CASSIYRDRGQETQYF. DNA of the CDR3: TGCGCCAGCAGCATCTACCGGGACAGGGGGCAAGAGACCCAGTACTTC.

This clone was picked up a small number of times. The chain recombines TRBV4-2 with TRBJ2-1, with unresolved D. The V gene lost 0 bases and the J gene lost 7 bases, with 10 bases spanning the gap. Germline assignment: CDR1 LGHNA and CDR2 YNFKEQ. The CDR3 has 14 amino acids. The DNA of the CDR3 is TGTGCCAGCAGCCAAGATCCTACCCGTAATGAGCAGTTCTTC. It is translated as CASSQDPTRNEQFF.